The TCR beta chain under discussion was sequenced for a study of human T cells and chemical hapten exposure. Findings of the study overall: Expanded TCRs clustered into significantly more large CDR3 similarity groups than controls, the analysis revealed.

Time point described: pre-sensitization, week 0. This sample's treatment: therapeutic diphenylcyclopropenone sensitization with weekly scalp DPC. This clonotype has a count of ten or more. What it recognizes is unknown. Each CDR3 protein is one row after TCRdb ran MiXCR on the RACE reads. The sample consists of about 350,000 distinct CDR3 sequences, around 5.5% of them appearing once. CDR1 SGDLS and CDR2 YYNGEE come from the germline V gene. With V trimmed by 2 bases and J by 2 bases, 9 bases remained unmatched. The CDR3 extends over 16 amino acids. The chain links TRBV9 to TRBJ1-1; 7 bases agree with TRBD1. This TCR was sampled from a woman between 18 and 30 years old with alopecia areata. Some clones in this sample may be carry-over from other donors' samples. Sequencing used whole blood, obtained in connection with sensitization to the hapten diphenylcyclopropenone (DPC). In DNA form, the CDR3 reads TGTGCCAGCAGCGTCCAGGACAGGACAACAAACACTGAAGCTTTCTTT. It specifies CASSVQDRTTNTEAFF.